The 13 T cell receptor beta chains in this list originate from one sample, sequenced in a study of blood T cell repertoires in COVID-19 (dated by TCRdb to about 2020). Libraries were built with the immunoSEQ multiplex PCR assay. TCRdb limited this immuneACCESS table to in-frame rearrangements with V and J called. A share of clones is missing; checked studies link under half to unresolved V genes, and the rest is unexplained. Present in this sample are 150,000 to 200,000 clones, 60% to 80% of which were seen just once. Roughly 28% of the sample is taken by the ten largest. Sequencing was done on a sample of peripheral blood. Receptors were obtained from a woman in her seventies with acute or convalescent COVID-19.

The chain recombines TRBV19 with TRBJ2-4, with 11 bases identical to TRBD2. V shed 2 bases and J 9 bases; nucleotides not matched to a gene: 9. The CDR3 consists of 16 residues. Germline V gene sequence: CDR1 LNHDA, CDR2 SQIVND (reference sequence). The CDR3 DNA follows: TGTGCCAGTAGTATACTAGCGGGAGGCCCGAGGAGCATTCAGTACTTC. Its protein is CASSILAGGPRSIQYF.

J is TRBJ2-5 and V is TRBV18, with 7 bases identical to TRBD1. The CDR3 is 13 amino acids. Germline V gives CDR1 KGHSH, CDR2 LQKENI. J lost 3 bases, V lost 5 bases, and 3 bases had no gene match. The CDR3: CASSGDRKETQYF. CDR3 in DNA: TGTGCCAGCTCAGGGGACAGAAAAGAGACCCAGTACTTC.

The rearrangement uses TRBV11-3 and TRBJ2-5; no clear D gene. The CDR3 is 13 amino acids. Germline assignment: CDR1 SGHNT and CDR2 YENEEA. Trimming took off 0 bases at V and 5 bases at J, with 7 bases between the two ends. CDR3 in DNA: TGTGCCAGCAGCTTAGAGCCGAGGGAGACCCAGTACTTC. Amino acids: CASSLEPRETQYF.

This CDR3 is CASSITGTGGTYGYTF. CDR3 sequence (DNA): TGTGCCAGTAGTATCACCGGGACAGGGGGCACCTATGGCTACACCTTC. The chain joins TRBV19 to TRBJ1-2; 12 nucleotides line up with TRBD1. Germline V CDR1 and CDR2: LNHDA, SQIVND (reference sequence). J lost 4 bases, V lost 3 bases, and 6 bases had no gene match. The CDR3 is made up of 16 amino acids.

A single count supports this clone. J is TRBJ2-1 and V is TRBV19; tentative D call: TRBD2 (6 bases). V was trimmed by 6 bases and J by 0 bases, leaving 15 bases between them. The CDR3 loop spans 16 amino acids. Per the germline V gene, CDR1 is LNHDA and CDR2 is SQIVND (reference sequence). The chain's CDR3 is CASSSDSGVSYNEQFF. DNA of the CDR3: TGTGCCAGTAGCTCGGATAGCGGAGTCTCCTACAATGAGCAGTTCTTC.

The chain combines TRBV14 with TRBJ1-6, with 8 bases fitting TRBD1. V gave up 4 bases and J gave up 5 bases; unmatched junction bases: 7. Germline V gives CDR1 SGHDN, CDR2 FVKESK. The CDR3 runs to 16 residues. The DNA of the CDR3 is TGTGCCAGCAGCCCGTTGACAGGGGCTAATAATTCACCCCTCCACTTT. Residues: CASSPLTGANNSPLHF.

V usage is TRBV5-1 and J usage is TRBJ1-3; 10 positions agree with TRBD1. Germline V gives CDR1 SGHRS, CDR2 YFSETQ. The CDR3 runs 15 residues. V lost 4 bases to trimming and J lost 0 bases; unmatched junction nucleotides: 1. CDR3 residues: CASSGTGVSGNTIYF. The DNA of the CDR3 is TGCGCCAGCAGCGGGACAGGGGTCTCTGGAAACACCATATATTTT.

J is TRBJ1-4 and V is TRBV29-1, with 7 positions matching TRBD1. The CDR3 totals 13 residues. The V gene end was trimmed by 5 bases and the J gene end by 4 bases; junction bases not matched to a gene: 4. CDR1 is SQVTM, CDR2 ANQGSEA, per germline. The CDR3 bases are TGCAGCGTTACCGGGACAGTTAATGAAAAACTGTTTTTT. It encodes CSVTGTVNEKLFF.

This chain connects TRBV29-1 to TRBJ2-1, with 13 nucleotides matching TRBD2. Germline CDR1 and CDR2: SQVTM and ANQGSEA. CDR3 length equals 14 residues. J was trimmed by 6 bases and V by 5 bases; bases with no gene match: 4. The CDR3 is CSVRGLAGPNEQFF. The CDR3 DNA sequence: TGCAGCGTTAGGGGACTAGCGGGACCCAATGAGCAGTTCTTC.

This rearrangement joins TRBV29-1 to TRBJ2-7, with 13 positions matching TRBD2. With V trimmed by 4 bases and J by 4 bases, 7 bases remained unmatched. Germline V lookup: CDR1 SQVTM, CDR2 ANQGSEA. This CDR3 is 15 amino acids long. The CDR3 nucleotides read TGCAGCGTTGGGGGACTAGCGGGACTGGGATACGAGCAGTACTTC. Protein sequence: CSVGGLAGLGYEQYF.

The chain employs TRBV15 and TRBJ2-1, with D possibly TRBD2 on 6 matching bases. CDR1 and CDR2 (germline): LNHNV, YYDKDF (reference sequence). The CDR3 spans 16 residues. V lost 0 bases and J 8 bases, leaving 17 bases between the germline ends. In nucleotides, the CDR3 is TGTGCCACCAGCAGAGATTACGGGAGCAGGTCGGATGAGCAGTTCTTC. This encodes CATSRDYGSRSDEQFF.

The V and J genes are TRBV2 and TRBJ1-1, with a weak D call TRBD1 (5 bases). Germline values: CDR1 SNHLY, CDR2 FYNNEI. The CDR3 contains 13 residues. Trimming stripped 0 bases from V and 6 bases from J, with 8 bases between. Here the CDR3 reads CASSEATDPEAFF. The CDR3, as DNA: TGTGCCAGCAGTGAAGCGACAGACCCTGAAGCTTTCTTT. Using reference TRBV2 and TRBJ1-1 for the parts outside the CDR3, the full variable domain is EPEVTQTPSHQVTQMGQEVILRCVPISNHLYFYWYRQILGQKVEFLVSFYNNEISEKSEIFDDQFSVERPDGSNFTLKIRSTKLEDSAMYFCASSEATDPEAFFGQGTRLTVV.

The V call is TRBV25-1, the J call TRBJ2-2; D not resolved. CDR1 is MGHDK, CDR2 SYGVNS, per germline. Trimming stripped 1 base from V and 3 bases from J, with 12 bases between. The CDR3 covers 16 residues. The CDR3: CASSESATSDTGELFF. The CDR3 DNA is TGTGCCAGCAGTGAATCCGCTACTTCGGACACCGGGGAGCTGTTTTTT.